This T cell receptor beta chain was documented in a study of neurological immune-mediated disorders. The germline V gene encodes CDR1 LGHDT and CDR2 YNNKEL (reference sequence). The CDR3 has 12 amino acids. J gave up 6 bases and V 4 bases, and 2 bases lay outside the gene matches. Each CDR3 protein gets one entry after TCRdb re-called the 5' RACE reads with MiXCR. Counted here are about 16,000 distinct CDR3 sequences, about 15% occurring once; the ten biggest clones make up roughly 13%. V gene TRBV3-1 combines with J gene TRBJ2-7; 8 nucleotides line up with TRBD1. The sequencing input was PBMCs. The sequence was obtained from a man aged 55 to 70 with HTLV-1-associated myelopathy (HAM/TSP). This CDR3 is CASSPTGVEQYF. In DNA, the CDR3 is TGTGCCAGCAGCCCGACAGGGGTCGAGCAGTACTTC.